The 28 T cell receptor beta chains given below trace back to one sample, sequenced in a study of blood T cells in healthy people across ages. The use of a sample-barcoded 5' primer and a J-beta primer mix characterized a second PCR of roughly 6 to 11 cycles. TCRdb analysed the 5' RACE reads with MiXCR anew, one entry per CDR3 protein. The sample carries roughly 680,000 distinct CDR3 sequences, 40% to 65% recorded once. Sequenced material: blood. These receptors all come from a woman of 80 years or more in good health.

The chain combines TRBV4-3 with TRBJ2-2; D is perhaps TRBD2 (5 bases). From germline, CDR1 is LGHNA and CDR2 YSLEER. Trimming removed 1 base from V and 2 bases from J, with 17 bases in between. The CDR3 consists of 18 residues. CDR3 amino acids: CASSQVHSGTINTGELFF. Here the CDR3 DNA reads TGCGCCAGCAGCCAAGTACACTCGGGAACTATCAACACCGGGGAGCTGTTTTTT.

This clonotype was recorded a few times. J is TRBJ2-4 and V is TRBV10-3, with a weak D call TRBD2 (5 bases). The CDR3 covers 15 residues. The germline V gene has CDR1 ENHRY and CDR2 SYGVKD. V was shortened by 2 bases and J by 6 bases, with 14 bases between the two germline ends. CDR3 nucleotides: TGTGCCATCAGTGAGCCCACGAGAGAGGGAAACATTCAGTACTTC. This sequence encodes CAISEPTREGNIQYF.

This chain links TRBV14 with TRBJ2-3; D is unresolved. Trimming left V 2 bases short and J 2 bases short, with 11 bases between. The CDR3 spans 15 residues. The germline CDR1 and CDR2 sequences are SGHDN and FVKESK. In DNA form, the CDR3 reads TGTGCCAGCAGCCAACTGTACCCTCCCACAGATACGCAGTATTTT. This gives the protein CASSQLYPPTDTQYF. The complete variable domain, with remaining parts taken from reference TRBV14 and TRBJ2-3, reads EAGVTQFPSHSVIEKGQTVTLRCDPISGHDNLYWYRRVMGKEIKFLLHFVKESKQDESGMPNNRFLAERTGGTYSTLKVQPAELEDSGVYFCASSQLYPPTDTQYFGPGTRLTVL.

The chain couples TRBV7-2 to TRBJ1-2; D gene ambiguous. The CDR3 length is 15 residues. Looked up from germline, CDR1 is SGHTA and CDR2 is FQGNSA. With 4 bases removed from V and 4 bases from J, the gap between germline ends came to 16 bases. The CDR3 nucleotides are TGTGCCAGCAGCTCCGGGTCCGGCTTTTTCTATGGCTACACCTTC. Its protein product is CASSSGSGFFYGYTF.

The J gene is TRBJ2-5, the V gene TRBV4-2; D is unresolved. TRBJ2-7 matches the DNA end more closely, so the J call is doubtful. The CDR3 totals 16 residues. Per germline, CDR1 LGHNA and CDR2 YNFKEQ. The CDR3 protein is CASSQGLETQAHEQYF. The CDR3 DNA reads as TGTGCCAGCAGCCAAGGTTTAGAGACACAAGCCCACGAGCAGTACTTC.

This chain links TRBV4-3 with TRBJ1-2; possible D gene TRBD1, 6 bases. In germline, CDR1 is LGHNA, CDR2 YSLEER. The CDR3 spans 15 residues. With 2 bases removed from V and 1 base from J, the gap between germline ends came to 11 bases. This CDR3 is CASSQRTVNNYGYTF. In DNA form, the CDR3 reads TGCGCCAGCAGCCAACGGACAGTAAATAACTATGGCTACACCTTC.

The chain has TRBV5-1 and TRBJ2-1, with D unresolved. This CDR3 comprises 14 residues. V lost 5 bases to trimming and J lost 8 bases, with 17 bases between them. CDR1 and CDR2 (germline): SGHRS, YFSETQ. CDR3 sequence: CASSLRPRSDEQFF. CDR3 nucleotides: TGCGCCAGCAGTTTGCGACCCAGATCCGATGAGCAGTTCTTC. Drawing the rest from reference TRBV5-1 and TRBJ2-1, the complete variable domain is KAGVTQTPRYLIKTRGQQVTLSCSPISGHRSVSWYQQTPGQGLQFLFEYFSETQRNKGNFPGRFSGRQFSNSRSEMNVSTLELGDSALYLCASSLRPRSDEQFFGPGTRLTVL.

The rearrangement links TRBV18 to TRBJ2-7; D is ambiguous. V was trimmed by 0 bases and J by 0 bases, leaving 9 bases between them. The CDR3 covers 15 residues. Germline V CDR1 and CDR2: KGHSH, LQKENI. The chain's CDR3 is CASSPPSGNSYEQYF. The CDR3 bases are TGTGCCAGCTCACCACCGAGTGGGAACTCCTACGAGCAGTACTTC.

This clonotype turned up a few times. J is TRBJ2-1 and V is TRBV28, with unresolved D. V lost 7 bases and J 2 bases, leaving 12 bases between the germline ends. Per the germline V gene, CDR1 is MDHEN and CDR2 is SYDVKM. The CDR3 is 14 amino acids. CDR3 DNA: TGTGCCAGCAATCGCCTCAGCCCCTACAATGAGCAGTTCTTC. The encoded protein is CASNRLSPYNEQFF.

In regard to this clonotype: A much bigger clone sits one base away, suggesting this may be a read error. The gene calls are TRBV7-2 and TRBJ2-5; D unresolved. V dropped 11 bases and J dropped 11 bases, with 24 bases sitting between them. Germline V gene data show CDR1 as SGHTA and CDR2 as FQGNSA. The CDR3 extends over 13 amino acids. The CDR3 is CASTGSRYNEQYF. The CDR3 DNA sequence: TGTGCCTCGACGGGTAGTCGGTACAATGAGCAGTACTTC.

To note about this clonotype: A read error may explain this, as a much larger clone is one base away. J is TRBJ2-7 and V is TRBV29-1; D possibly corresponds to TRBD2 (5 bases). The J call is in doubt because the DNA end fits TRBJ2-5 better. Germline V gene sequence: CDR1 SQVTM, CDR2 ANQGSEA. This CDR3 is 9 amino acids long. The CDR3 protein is CSGGETQYF. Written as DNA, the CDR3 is TGCAGCGGCGGGGAGACCCAGTACTTC.

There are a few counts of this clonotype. This CDR3 is CASSWGTSGGADTQYF. CDR3 DNA sequence: TGCGCCAGCAGCTGGGGGACTAGCGGGGGGGCAGATACGCAGTATTTT. The J gene is TRBJ2-3, the V gene TRBV5-1; 16 bases align to TRBD2. J was trimmed by 4 bases and V by 3 bases; bases with no gene match: 2. CDR3 length: 16 residues. Looked up from germline, CDR1 is SGHRS and CDR2 is YFSETQ.

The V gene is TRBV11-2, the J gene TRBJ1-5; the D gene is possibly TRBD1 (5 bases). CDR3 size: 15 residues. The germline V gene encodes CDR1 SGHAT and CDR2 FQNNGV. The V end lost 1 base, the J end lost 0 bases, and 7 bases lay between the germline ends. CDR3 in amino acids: CASSLVGASNQPQHF. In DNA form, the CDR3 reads TGTGCCAGCAGCTTAGTCGGGGCTAGCAATCAGCCCCAGCATTTT.

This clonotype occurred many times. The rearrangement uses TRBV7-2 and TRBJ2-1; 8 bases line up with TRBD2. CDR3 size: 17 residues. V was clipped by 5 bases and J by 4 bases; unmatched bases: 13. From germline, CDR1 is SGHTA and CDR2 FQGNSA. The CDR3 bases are TGTGCCAGCAGCCCTAGGGAGGGGGGACTAGGATACAATGAGCAGTTCTTC. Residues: CASSPREGGLGYNEQFF.

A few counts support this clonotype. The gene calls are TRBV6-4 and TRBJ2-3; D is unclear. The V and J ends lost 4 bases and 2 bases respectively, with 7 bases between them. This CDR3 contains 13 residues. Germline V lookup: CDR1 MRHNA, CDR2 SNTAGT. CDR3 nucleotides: TGTGCCAGCAGTGCCAGCCCCACAGATACGCAGTATTTT. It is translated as CASSASPTDTQYF.

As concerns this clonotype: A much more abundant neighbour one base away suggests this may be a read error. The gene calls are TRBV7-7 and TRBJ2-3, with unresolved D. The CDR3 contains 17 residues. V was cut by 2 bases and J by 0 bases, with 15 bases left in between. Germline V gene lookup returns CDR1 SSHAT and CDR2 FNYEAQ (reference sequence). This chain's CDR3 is CASSLTLRPSSTDTQYF. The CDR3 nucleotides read TGTGCCAGCAGCTTAACCCTACGACCCTCTAGCACAGATACGCAGTATTTT.

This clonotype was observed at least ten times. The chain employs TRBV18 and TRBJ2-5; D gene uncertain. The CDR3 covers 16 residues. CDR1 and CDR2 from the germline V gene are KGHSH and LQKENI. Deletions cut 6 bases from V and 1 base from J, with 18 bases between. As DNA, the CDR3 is TGTGCCAGCTCGTCGGAGCAACCGCCCCTCCAAGAGACCCAGTACTTC. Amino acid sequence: CASSSEQPPLQETQYF.

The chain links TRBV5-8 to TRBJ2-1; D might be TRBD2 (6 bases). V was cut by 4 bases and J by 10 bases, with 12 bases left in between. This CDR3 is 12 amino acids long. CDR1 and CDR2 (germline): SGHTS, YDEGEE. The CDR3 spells CASSQWAGEQFF. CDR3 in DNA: TGTGCCAGCAGCCAGTGGGCGGGGGAGCAGTTCTTC.

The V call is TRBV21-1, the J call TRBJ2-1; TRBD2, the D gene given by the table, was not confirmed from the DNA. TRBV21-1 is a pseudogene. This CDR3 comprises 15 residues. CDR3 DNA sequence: TGTGCCAGCAGCATCCGACCGGAGGCTATGGGAGAGCAGTTCTTC. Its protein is CASSIRPEAMGEQFF.

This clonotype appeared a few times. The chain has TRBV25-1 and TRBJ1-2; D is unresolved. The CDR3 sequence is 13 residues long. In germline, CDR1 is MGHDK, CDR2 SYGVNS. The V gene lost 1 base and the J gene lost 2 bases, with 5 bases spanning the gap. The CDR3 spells CASSEFLNYGYTF. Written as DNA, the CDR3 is TGTGCCAGCAGTGAATTTCTGAACTATGGCTACACCTTC.

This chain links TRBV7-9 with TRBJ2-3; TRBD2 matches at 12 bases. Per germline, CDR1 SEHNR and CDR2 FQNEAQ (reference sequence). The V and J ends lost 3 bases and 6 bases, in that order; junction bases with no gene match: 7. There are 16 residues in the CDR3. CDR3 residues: CASSFRTSGEVDTQYF. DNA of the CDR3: TGTGCCAGCAGCTTCCGGACTAGCGGGGAGGTGGATACGCAGTATTTT.

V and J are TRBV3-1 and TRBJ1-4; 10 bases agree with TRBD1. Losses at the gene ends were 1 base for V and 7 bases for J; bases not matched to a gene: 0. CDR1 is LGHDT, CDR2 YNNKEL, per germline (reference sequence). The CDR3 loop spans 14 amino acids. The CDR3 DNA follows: TGTGCCAGCAGCCAAGGGACAGGGGGTGAAAAACTGTTTTTT. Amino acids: CASSQGTGGEKLFF.

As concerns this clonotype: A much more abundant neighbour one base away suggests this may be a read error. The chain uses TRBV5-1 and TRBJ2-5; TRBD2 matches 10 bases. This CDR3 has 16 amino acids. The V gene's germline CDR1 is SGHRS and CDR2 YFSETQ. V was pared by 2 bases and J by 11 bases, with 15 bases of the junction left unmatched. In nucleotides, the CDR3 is TGCGCCAGCAGCTTCCGAGGACTAGCGGTGAGGAATGAGCAGTACTTC. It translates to CASSFRGLAVRNEQYF. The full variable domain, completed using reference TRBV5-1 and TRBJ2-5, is KAGVTQTPRYLIKTRGQQVTLSCSPISGHRSVSWYQQTPGQGLQFLFEYFSETQRNKGNFPGRFSGRQFSNSRSEMNVSTLELGDSALYLCASSFRGLAVRNEQYFGPGTRLLVL.

This CDR3 reads CASSPLNGNQPQHF. The DNA for the CDR3 is TGTGCCAGCAGTCCTCTAAATGGTAACCAGCCCCAGCATTTT. The chain links TRBV6-6 to TRBJ1-5; D not certain. Germline values: CDR1 MNHNY, CDR2 SVGAGI (reference sequence). The CDR3 runs 14 residues. Trimming stripped 5 bases from V and 7 bases from J, with 15 bases between.

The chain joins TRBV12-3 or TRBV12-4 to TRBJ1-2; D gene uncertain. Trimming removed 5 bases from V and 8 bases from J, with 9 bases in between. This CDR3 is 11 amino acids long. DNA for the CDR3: TGTGCCAGCAGTGCAACGGAGGGCTACACCTTC. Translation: CASSATEGYTF.

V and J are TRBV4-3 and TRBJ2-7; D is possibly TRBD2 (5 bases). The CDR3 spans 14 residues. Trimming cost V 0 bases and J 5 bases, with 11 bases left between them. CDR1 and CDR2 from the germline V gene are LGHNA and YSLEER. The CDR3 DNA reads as TGCGCCAGCAGCCAAGAGAGTCTAGCTCACGAGCAGTACTTC. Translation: CASSQESLAHEQYF.

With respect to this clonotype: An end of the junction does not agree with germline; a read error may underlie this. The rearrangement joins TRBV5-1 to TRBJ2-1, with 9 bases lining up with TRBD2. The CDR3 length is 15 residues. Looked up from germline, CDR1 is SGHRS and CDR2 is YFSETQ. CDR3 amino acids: CASSRGLAIFNKQFF. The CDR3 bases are TGCGCCAGCAGCAGGGGACTAGCCATTTTCAATAAGCAGTTCTTC.

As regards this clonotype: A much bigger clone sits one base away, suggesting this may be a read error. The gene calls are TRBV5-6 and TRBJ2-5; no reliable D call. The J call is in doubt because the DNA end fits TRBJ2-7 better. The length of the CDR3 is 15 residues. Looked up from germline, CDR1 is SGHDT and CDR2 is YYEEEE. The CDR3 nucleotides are TGTGCCAGCAGCTTGGCCCGGGTTGGCTCCTACGAGCAGTACTTC. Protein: CASSLARVGSYEQYF.